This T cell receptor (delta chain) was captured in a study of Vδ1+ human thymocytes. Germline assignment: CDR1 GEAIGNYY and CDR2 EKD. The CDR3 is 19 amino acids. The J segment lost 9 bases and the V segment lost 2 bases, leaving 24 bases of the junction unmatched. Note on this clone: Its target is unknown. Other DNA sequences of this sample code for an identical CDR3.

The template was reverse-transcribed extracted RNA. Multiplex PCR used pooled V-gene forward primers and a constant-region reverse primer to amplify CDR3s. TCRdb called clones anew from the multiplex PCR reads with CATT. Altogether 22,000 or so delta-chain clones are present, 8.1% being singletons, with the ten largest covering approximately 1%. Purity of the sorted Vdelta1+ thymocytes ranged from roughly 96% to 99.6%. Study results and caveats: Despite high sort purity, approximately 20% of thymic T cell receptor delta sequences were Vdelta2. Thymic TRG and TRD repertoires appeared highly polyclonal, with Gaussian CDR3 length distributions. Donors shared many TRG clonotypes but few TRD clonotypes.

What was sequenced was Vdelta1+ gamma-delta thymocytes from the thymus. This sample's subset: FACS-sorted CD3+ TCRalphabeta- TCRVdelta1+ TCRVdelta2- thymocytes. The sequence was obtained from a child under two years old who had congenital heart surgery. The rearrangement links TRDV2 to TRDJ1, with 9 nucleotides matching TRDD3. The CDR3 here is CACDNIRNPYWGTFDQLIF. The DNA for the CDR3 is TGTGCCTGTGACAATATCCGGAACCCTTACTGGGGGACTTTTGATCAACTCATCTTT.